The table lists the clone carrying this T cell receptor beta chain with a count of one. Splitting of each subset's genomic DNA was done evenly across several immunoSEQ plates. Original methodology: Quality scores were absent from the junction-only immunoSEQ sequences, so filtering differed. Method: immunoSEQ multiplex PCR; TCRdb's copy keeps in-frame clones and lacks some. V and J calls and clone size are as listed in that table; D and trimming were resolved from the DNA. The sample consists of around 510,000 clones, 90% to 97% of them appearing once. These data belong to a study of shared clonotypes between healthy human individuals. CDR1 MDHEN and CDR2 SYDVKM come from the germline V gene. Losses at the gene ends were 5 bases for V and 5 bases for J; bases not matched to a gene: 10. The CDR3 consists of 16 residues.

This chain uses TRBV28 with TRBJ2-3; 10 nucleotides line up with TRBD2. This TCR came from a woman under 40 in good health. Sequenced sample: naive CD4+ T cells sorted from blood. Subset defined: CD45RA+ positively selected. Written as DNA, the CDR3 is TGTGCCAGCAGTATCCCTAGCGGGAGTTTGGGAGATACGCAGTATTTT. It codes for CASSIPSGSLGDTQYF.